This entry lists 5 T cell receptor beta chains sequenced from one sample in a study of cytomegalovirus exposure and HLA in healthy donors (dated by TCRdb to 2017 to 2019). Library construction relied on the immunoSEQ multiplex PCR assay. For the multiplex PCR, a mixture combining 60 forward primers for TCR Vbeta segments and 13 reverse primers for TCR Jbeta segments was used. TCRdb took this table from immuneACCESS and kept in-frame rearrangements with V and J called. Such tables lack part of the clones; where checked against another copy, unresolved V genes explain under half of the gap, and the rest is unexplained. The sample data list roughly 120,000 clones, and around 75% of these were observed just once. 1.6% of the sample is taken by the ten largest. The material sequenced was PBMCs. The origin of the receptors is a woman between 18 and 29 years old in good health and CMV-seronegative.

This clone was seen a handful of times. CDR3 sequence: CASSAQGRGQPQHF. Here the CDR3 DNA reads TGTGCCAGCAGCGCACAGGGGAGAGGTCAGCCCCAGCATTTT. The V call is TRBV2, the J call TRBJ1-5, with TRBD1 matching 7 bases. V lost 6 bases, J lost 6 bases, and 8 bases stayed unmatched. CDR1 and CDR2 from the germline V gene are SNHLY and FYNNEI. This CDR3 spans 14 amino acids.

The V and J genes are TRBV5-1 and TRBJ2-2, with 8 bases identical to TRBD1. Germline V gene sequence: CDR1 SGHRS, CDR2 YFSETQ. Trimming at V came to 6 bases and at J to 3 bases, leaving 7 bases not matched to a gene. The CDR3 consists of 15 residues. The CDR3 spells CASTRQGLDTGELFF. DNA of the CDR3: TGCGCCAGCACTCGACAGGGGCTCGACACCGGGGAGCTGTTTTTT. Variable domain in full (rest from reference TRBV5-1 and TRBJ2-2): KAGVTQTPRYLIKTRGQQVTLSCSPISGHRSVSWYQQTPGQGLQFLFEYFSETQRNKGNFPGRFSGRQFSNSRSEMNVSTLELGDSALYLCASTRQGLDTGELFFGEGSRLTVL.

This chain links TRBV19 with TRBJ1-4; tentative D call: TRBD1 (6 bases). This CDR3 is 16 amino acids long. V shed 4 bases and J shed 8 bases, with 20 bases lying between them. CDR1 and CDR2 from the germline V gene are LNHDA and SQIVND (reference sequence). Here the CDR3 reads CASSTPSRGAREKLFF. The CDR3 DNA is TGTGCCAGTAGTACTCCCTCTCGGGGGGCACGGGAAAAACTGTTTTTT.

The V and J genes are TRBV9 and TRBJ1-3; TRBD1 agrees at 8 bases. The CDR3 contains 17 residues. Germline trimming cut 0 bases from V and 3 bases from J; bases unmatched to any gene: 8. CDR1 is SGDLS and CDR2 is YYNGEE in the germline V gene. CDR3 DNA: TGTGCCAGCAGCGTAGCCTTAACAGGGGGGAATGGAAACACCATATATTTT. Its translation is CASSVALTGGNGNTIYF.

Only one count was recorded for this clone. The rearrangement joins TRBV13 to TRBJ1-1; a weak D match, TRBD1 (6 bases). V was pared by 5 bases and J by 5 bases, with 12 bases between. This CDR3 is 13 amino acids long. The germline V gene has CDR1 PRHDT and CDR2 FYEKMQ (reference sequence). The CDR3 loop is CASSPQGRTEAFF. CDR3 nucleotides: TGTGCCAGCAGCCCACAGGGCCGAACTGAAGCTTTCTTT.